The 27 T cell receptor beta chains listed next were all sequenced from one sample in a study of T cell responses to AZD1222 COVID-19 vaccine. Profiled with immunoSEQ multiplex PCR; TCRdb holds only in-frame clones, not every one. Seen here are 150,000 to 200,000 clones, 70% to 90% observed once, and the top ten hold roughly a quarter. The sample in question was peripheral blood, obtained 28 days after the second AZD1222 dose. The receptor source for this set is an adult who received the AZD1222 COVID-19 vaccine.

This clone has a handful of counts. This sequence joins TRBV28 and TRBJ1-2; D gene ambiguous. Trimming pared 8 bases from V and 8 bases from J, leaving 18 bases between. The CDR3 sequence is 13 residues long. Germline V gene sequence: CDR1 MDHEN, CDR2 SYDVKM. CDR3 DNA sequence: TGTGCCAGCGTAGTAACTAACGAAGGGGGCTACACCTTC. This gives the protein CASVVTNEGGYTF.

This clone has just one count. This chain links TRBV2 with TRBJ2-1; D unresolved. Between the trimmed V and J ends, which lost 5 bases and 12 bases, there was a span of 14 bases. The CDR3 is 12 amino acids. CDR1 and CDR2 from the germline V gene are SNHLY and FYNNEI. The CDR3 protein is CASSFPSPGQFF. CDR3 sequence (DNA): TGTGCCAGCAGTTTCCCCAGTCCAGGGCAGTTCTTC.

The rearrangement joins TRBV5-6 to TRBJ1-2, with 7 bases aligning to TRBD1. J gave up 8 bases and V 0 bases, and 4 bases lay outside the gene matches. Looked up from germline, CDR1 is SGHDT and CDR2 is YYEEEE. The CDR3 extends over 13 amino acids. The CDR3 protein is CASSLADREGYTF. In DNA, the CDR3 is TGTGCCAGCAGCTTGGCCGACAGGGAAGGCTACACCTTC.

The DNA of the CDR3 is TGTGCCACCAGTGATTTTTCACAGGGCGGGACCCTCCCATACGAGCAGTACTTC. Translation gives CATSDFSQGGTLPYEQYF. The rearrangement joins TRBV24-1 to TRBJ2-7; D is tentatively TRBD1 or TRBD2 (6 bases each). This CDR3 has 18 amino acids. Germline CDR1 and CDR2: KGHDR and SFDVKD. V lost 1 base and J 4 bases, leaving 22 bases between the germline ends.

The chain is built from TRBV24-1 and TRBJ2-1; 8 bases match TRBD1. The CDR3 is 17 residues long. Germline V gene data show CDR1 as KGHDR and CDR2 as SFDVKD. V shed 3 bases, J shed 6 bases, and the junction held 12 bases outside the gene matches. CDR3 sequence reads: CATSDPLGQGRLNEQFF. The CDR3, as DNA: TGTGCCACCAGTGATCCGCTCGGACAGGGCCGGCTCAATGAGCAGTTCTTC.

This chain connects TRBV7-8 to TRBJ2-6; D is unresolved. This CDR3 has 15 residues. Trimming took 1 base from V and 0 from J, leaving 4 bases between them. Germline CDR1 SGHVS, CDR2 FQNEAQ. CDR3 region: CASSLVLSGANVLTF. In nucleotides, the CDR3 is TGTGCCAGCAGCTTAGTCCTCTCTGGGGCCAACGTCCTGACTTTC.

The chain combines TRBV5-1 with TRBJ2-7; a weak D match, TRBD1 (6 bases). V lost 4 bases and J 5 bases, leaving 13 bases between the germline ends. Germline V gene lookup returns CDR1 SGHRS and CDR2 YFSETQ. The CDR3 is made up of 13 amino acids. This CDR3 reads CASSLPTGNEQYF. In DNA, the CDR3 is TGCGCCAGCAGCCTCCCCACAGGGAACGAGCAGTACTTC.

V gene TRBV28 combines with J gene TRBJ1-4; a weak D match, TRBD1 (5 bases). Trimming pared 2 bases from V and 6 bases from J, leaving 10 bases between. Germline V gene sequence: CDR1 MDHEN, CDR2 SYDVKM. The length of the CDR3 is 14 residues. The DNA for the CDR3 is TGTGCCAGCAGTTTAGTCCGAGGGGATGAAAAACTGTTTTTT. Translating it yields CASSLVRGDEKLFF.

V and J are TRBV15 and TRBJ1-3, with TRBD1 as a possible D gene (5 bases). The length of the CDR3 is 16 residues. The V gene's germline CDR1 is LNHNV and CDR2 YYDKDF (reference sequence). Deletions cut 5 bases from V and 2 bases from J, with 16 bases between. The CDR3 spells CATSLNMAGTGNTIYF. CDR3 DNA: TGTGCCACCAGCTTGAACATGGCAGGGACTGGAAACACCATATATTTT.

The chain is built from TRBV30 and TRBJ2-3; possibly TRBD2 for D (6 bases). Trimming stripped 2 bases from V and 1 base from J, with 7 bases between. Germline V gene lookup returns CDR1 GTSNPN and CDR2 SVGIG (reference sequence). The CDR3 is 13 amino acids. The CDR3 nucleotides read TGTGCCTGGAGTACGGGGGGCACAGATACGCAGTATTTT. As protein: CAWSTGGTDTQYF.

The chain uses TRBV3-1 (or the pseudogene TRBV3-2) and TRBJ1-5, with D perhaps matching TRBD1 (6 bases). Germline V CDR1 and CDR2: LGHDT, YNNKEL (reference sequence). CDR3 size: 16 residues. Deletions cut 4 bases from V and 0 bases from J, with 13 bases between. CDR3 bases: TGTGCCAGCAGCCGAGGGGGGGTGTATAGCAATCAGCCCCAGCATTTT. Residues: CASSRGGVYSNQPQHF.

The chain couples TRBV6-5 to TRBJ1-4, with unresolved D. Trimming cost V 9 bases and J 5 bases, with 10 bases left between them. Germline V gene lookup returns CDR1 MNHEY and CDR2 SVGAGI. The CDR3 is made up of 12 amino acids. CDR3 protein: CASTRKNEKLFF. Written as DNA, the CDR3 is TGTGCCAGTACGAGAAAAAATGAAAAACTGTTTTTT.

The V and J genes are TRBV6-5 and TRBJ2-7; TRBD1 aligns across 9 bases. The germline V gene has CDR1 MNHEY and CDR2 SVGAGI. Germline trimming cut 6 bases from V and 6 bases from J; bases unmatched to any gene: 9. This CDR3 is built from 14 residues. The CDR3 is CASSPGDRVGEQYF. The CDR3 nucleotides read TGTGCCAGCAGCCCAGGGGACAGGGTCGGCGAGCAGTACTTC.

This clone was detected a few times. This chain connects TRBV11-2 to TRBJ2-7; D perhaps matches TRBD2 (6 bases). The CDR3 is 14 residues long. CDR1 is SGHAT and CDR2 is FQNNGV in the germline V gene. Trimming left V 6 bases short and J 2 bases short, with 14 bases between. CDR3: CASSWEVKTYEQYF. As DNA, the CDR3 is TGTGCCAGCAGTTGGGAGGTTAAGACCTACGAGCAGTACTTC.

J is TRBJ2-3 and V is TRBV10-2; D gene unclear. The germline CDR1 and CDR2 sequences are WSHSY and SAAADI. V was trimmed by 4 bases and J by 0 bases, leaving 8 bases between them. This CDR3 comprises 14 residues. This chain's CDR3 is CASSGQRSTDTQYF. CDR3 bases: TGCGCCAGCAGTGGCCAAAGGAGCACAGATACGCAGTATTTT.

The chain joins TRBV19 to TRBJ2-7, with D perhaps being TRBD1 or TRBD2 (5 bases each). Trimming shortened V by 3 bases and J by 6 bases, and 15 bases separated the two germline ends. CDR1 and CDR2 (germline): LNHDA, SQIVND (reference sequence). This CDR3 has 14 amino acids. The CDR3 bases are TGTGCCAGTAGTATGGAGCGCTGGGGGTCCGAGCAGTACTTC. Its protein product is CASSMERWGSEQYF.

The chain has TRBV9 and TRBJ2-1, with TRBD2 matching over 10 bases. The CDR3 is 15 residues long. Germline CDR1 is SGDLS and CDR2 is YYNGEE. Trimming cost V 4 bases and J 8 bases; bases outside gene matches: 9. In DNA, the CDR3 is TGTGCCAGCAGCCCACGGACTAGCGGAGGGGATGAGCAGTTCTTC. Encoded protein: CASSPRTSGGDEQFF.

The J gene is TRBJ2-1, the V gene TRBV30, with 8 bases fitting TRBD2. The CDR3 extends over 15 amino acids. Trimming removed 0 bases from V and 0 bases from J; junction bases left unmatched: 1. The V gene's germline CDR1 is GTSNPN and CDR2 SVGIG (reference sequence). The CDR3 protein is CAWSVGTSSYNEQFF. Written as DNA, the CDR3 is TGTGCCTGGAGTGTAGGGACTAGCTCCTACAATGAGCAGTTCTTC.

The chain links TRBV27 to TRBJ1-1; a weak D match, TRBD1 (6 bases). Per germline, CDR1 MNHEY and CDR2 SMNVEV (reference sequence). V was shortened by 4 bases and J by 1 base, with 10 bases between the two germline ends. The CDR3 covers 14 residues. CDR3 sequence (DNA): TGTGCCAGCAGTTACAGGGAGGGGAACACTGAAGCTTTCTTT. Translating gives CASSYREGNTEAFF.

The chain carries TRBV2 and TRBJ2-3; D may be TRBD1 (5 bases). The germline V gene encodes CDR1 SNHLY and CDR2 FYNNEI. V was shortened by 6 bases and J by 0 bases, with 16 bases between the two germline ends. The CDR3 has 16 residues. CDR3 sequence: CASSLRAGWSTDTQYF. The CDR3 DNA sequence: TGTGCCAGCAGCCTAAGAGCAGGGTGGAGCACAGATACGCAGTATTTT.

This chain joins TRBV28 and TRBJ1-1; 12 bases map to TRBD1. The CDR3 has 15 amino acids. J lost 6 bases, V lost 4 bases, and 6 bases had no gene match. Germline V CDR1 and CDR2: MDHEN, SYDVKM. The DNA of the CDR3 is TGTGCCAGCAGTTCGCCGGGACAGGGGGCTTCTGAAGCTTTCTTT. Translated: CASSSPGQGASEAFF.

This sequence joins TRBV28 and TRBJ2-7, with 12 bases aligning to TRBD1. The V segment lost 6 bases and the J segment 5 bases; nucleotides outside the gene matches: 11. The CDR3 is 16 residues long. The germline CDR1 and CDR2 sequences are MDHEN and SYDVKM. The CDR3 reads CASRRQSGTGGHEQYF. The CDR3 nucleotides are TGTGCCAGCAGGCGACAATCCGGGACAGGGGGCCACGAGCAGTACTTC.

The V and J genes are TRBV21-1 and TRBJ2-7. TRBV21-1 represents a pseudogene. The CDR3 covers 17 residues. The CDR3 sequence is CASSNGTGAGSRDEQYF. CDR3 coding DNA: TGTGCCAGCAGCAACGGGACCGGGGCAGGGTCTCGGGACGAGCAGTACTTC.

The J gene is TRBJ1-4, the V gene TRBV27, with a possible D match to TRBD1 (6 bases). From germline, CDR1 is MNHEY and CDR2 SMNVEV (reference sequence). The CDR3 has 15 residues. The germline V and J ends were trimmed by 3 bases and 8 bases, with 16 bases remaining between them. The DNA of the CDR3 is TGTGCCAGCAGTTTCGGGGGGGCAAGTAAAGAAAAACTGTTTTTT. This gives the protein CASSFGGASKEKLFF.

V is TRBV7-2 and J is TRBJ2-3; D remains ambiguous. V dropped 5 bases and J dropped 4 bases, with 7 bases sitting between them. The CDR3 runs 12 residues. Germline V CDR1 and CDR2: SGHTA, FQGNSA. The CDR3 here is CASSPRADTQYF. CDR3 coding DNA: TGTGCCAGCAGCCCTAGAGCAGATACGCAGTATTTT. The full variable domain, with the rest looked up from reference TRBV7-2 and TRBJ2-3, is GAGVSQSPSNKVTEKGKDVELRCDPISGHTALYWYRQSLGQGLEFLIYFQGNSAPDKSGLPSDRFSAERTGGSVSTLTIQRTQQEDSAVYLCASSPRADTQYFGPGTRLTVL.

The V gene is TRBV6-5, the J gene TRBJ2-7; TRBD2 might be the D (6 bases). Germline CDR1 and CDR2: MNHEY and SVGAGI. The CDR3 is 14 residues long. The V end was cut by 0 bases, the J end by 2 bases, with 8 bases between. The CDR3 is CASSYSTGAYEQYF. In DNA form, the CDR3 reads TGTGCCAGCAGTTACTCGACGGGGGCCTACGAGCAGTACTTC.

The chain is built from TRBV2 and TRBJ2-3; D is possibly TRBD2 (6 bases). This CDR3 spans 16 amino acids. V was shortened by 4 bases and J by 2 bases, with 16 bases between the two germline ends. Germline V gene lookup returns CDR1 SNHLY and CDR2 FYNNEI. The CDR3 here is CASSAANAGNTDTQYF. The CDR3 bases are TGTGCCAGCAGTGCCGCCAATGCGGGAAACACAGATACGCAGTATTTT.